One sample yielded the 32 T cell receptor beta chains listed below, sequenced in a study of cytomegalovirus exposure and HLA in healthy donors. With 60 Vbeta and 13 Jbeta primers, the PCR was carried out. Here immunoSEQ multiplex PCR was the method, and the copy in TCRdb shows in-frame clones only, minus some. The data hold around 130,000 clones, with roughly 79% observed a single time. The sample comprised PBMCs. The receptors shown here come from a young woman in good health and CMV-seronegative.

The DNA of the CDR3 is TGTGCCAGTAGTACTCCGGGACAGGGGGTTTTTGGCTACACCTTC. This translates into CASSTPGQGVFGYTF. The chain joins TRBV19 to TRBJ1-2; 11 bases map to TRBD1. V was pared by 4 bases and J by 7 bases, with 8 bases of the junction left unmatched. The CDR3 is 15 residues long. Germline loops: CDR1 LNHDA, CDR2 SQIVND (reference sequence). The whole variable domain, remainder taken from reference TRBV19 and TRBJ1-2, is DGGITQSPKYLFRKEGQNVTLSCEQNLNHDAMYWYRQDPGQGLRLIYYSQIVNDFQKGDIAEGYSVSREKKESFPLTVTSAQKNPTAFYLCASSTPGQGVFGYTFGSGTRLTVV.

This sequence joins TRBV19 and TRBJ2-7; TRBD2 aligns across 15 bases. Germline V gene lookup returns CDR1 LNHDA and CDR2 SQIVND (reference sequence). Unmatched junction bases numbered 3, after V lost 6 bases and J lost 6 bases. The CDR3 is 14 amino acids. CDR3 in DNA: TGTGCCAGTAGGGGACTAGCGGGAGGCAGCGAGCAGTACTTC. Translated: CASRGLAGGSEQYF.

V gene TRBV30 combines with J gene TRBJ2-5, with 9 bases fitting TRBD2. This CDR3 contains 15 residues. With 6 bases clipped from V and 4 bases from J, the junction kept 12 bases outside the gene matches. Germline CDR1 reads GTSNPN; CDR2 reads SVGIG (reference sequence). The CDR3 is CACQPTGGRGETQYF. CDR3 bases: TGTGCCTGTCAGCCCACTGGCGGGAGGGGAGAGACCCAGTACTTC. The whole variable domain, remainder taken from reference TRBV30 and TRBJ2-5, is SQTIHQWPATLVQPVGSPLSLECTVEGTSNPNLYWYRQAAGRGLQLLFYSVGIGQISSEVPQNLSASRPQDRQFILSSKKLLLSDSGFYLCACQPTGGRGETQYFGPGTRLLVL.

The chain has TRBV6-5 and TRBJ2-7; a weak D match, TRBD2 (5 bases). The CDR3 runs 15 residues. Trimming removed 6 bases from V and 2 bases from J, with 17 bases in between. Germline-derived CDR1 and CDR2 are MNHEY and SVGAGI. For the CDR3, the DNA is TGTGCCAGCAGCTCCCTCGACGGGAAAGCCTACGAGCAGTACTTC. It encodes CASSSLDGKAYEQYF.

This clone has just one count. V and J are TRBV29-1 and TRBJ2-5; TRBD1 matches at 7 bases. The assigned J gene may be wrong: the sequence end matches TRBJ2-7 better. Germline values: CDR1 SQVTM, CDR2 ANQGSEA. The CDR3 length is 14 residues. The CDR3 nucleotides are TGCAGCGCGAAGGGGGCTAGCCTATCCTACGAGCAGTACTTC. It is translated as CSAKGASLSYEQYF.

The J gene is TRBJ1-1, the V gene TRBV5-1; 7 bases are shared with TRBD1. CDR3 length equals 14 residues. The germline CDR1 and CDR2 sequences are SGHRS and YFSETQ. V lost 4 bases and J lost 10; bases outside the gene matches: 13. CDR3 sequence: CASSGGLGGAGAFF. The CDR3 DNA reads TGCGCCAGCAGCGGTGGGTTAGGGGGCGCAGGAGCTTTCTTT.

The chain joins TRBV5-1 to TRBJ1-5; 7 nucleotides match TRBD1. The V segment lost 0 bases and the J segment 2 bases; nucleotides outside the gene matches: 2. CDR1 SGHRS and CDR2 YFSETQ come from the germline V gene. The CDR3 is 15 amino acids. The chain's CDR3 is CASSLGDSRNQPQHF. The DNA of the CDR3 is TGCGCCAGCAGCTTGGGGGACAGCCGCAATCAGCCCCAGCATTTT.

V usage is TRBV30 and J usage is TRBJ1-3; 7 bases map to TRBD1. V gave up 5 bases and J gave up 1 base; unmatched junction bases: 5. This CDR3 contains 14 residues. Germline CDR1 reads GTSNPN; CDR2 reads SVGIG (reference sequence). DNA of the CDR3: TGTGCCTGGGGGGACAGAACTTCTGGAAACACCATATATTTT. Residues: CAWGDRTSGNTIYF.

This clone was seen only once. The CDR3, as DNA: TGTGCCAGTCGACAGAGCTCTGGGGCCAACGTCCTGACTTTC. The encoded protein is CASRQSSGANVLTF. The chain uses TRBV19 and TRBJ2-6, with D tentatively TRBD1 (5 bases). V was shortened by 8 bases and J by 0 bases, with 8 bases between the two germline ends. This CDR3 is 14 amino acids long. Germline CDR1 and CDR2: LNHDA and SQIVND (reference sequence).

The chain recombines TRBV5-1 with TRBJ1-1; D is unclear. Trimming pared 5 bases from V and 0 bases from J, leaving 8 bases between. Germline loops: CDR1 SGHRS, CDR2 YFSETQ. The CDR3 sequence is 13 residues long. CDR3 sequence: CASSSSLNTEAFF. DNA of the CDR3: TGCGCCAGCAGTAGTTCTCTGAACACTGAAGCTTTCTTT. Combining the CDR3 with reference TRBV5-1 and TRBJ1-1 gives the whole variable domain KAGVTQTPRYLIKTRGQQVTLSCSPISGHRSVSWYQQTPGQGLQFLFEYFSETQRNKGNFPGRFSGRQFSNSRSEMNVSTLELGDSALYLCASSSSLNTEAFFGQGTRLTVV.

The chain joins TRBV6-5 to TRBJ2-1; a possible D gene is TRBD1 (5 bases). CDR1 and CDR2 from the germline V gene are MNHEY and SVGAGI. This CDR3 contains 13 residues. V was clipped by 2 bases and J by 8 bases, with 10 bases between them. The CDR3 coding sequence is TGTGCCAGCAGTTACCTGCAGGGCTATGAGCAGTTCTTC. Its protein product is CASSYLQGYEQFF.

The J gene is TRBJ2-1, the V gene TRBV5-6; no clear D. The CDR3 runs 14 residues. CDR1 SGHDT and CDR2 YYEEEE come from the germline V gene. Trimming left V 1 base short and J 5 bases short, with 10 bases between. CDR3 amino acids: CASSLSFPHNEQFF. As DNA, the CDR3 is TGTGCCAGCAGCTTGTCGTTCCCCCACAATGAGCAGTTCTTC.

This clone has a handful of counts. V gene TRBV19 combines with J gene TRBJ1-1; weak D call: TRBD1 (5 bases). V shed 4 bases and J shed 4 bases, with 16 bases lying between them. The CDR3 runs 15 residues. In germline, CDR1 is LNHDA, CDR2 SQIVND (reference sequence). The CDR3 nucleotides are TGTGCCAGTAGTAAGGCAGGGCTCGAAGTCACTGAAGCTTTCTTT. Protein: CASSKAGLEVTEAFF.

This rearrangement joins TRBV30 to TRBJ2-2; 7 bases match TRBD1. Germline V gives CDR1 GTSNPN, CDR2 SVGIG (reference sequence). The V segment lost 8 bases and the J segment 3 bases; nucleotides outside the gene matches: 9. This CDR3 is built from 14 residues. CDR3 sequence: CAKSQGQDTGELFF. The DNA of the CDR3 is TGTGCCAAATCACAGGGGCAGGACACCGGGGAGCTGTTTTTT.

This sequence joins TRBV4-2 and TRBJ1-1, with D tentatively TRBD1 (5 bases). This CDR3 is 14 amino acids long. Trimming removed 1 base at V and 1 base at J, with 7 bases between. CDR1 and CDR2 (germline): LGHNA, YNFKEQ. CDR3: CASSQGDSNTEAFF. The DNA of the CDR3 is TGTGCCAGCAGCCAAGGGGACTCGAACACTGAAGCTTTCTTT.

This CDR3 is CASSLAGGYNEQFF. The CDR3 DNA is TGTGCCAGCAGCTTAGCGGGGGGGTACAATGAGCAGTTCTTC. This chain uses TRBV7-6 with TRBJ2-1; TRBD2 matches 7 bases. The CDR3 has 14 residues. Trimming at V came to 0 bases and at J to 4 bases, leaving 0 bases not matched to a gene. Germline V lookup: CDR1 SGHVS, CDR2 FNYEAQ.

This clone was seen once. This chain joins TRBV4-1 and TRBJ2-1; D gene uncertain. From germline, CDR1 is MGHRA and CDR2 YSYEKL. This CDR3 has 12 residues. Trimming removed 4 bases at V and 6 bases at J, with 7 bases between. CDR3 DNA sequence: TGCGCCAGCAGCCTCAGAAGCAATGAGCAGTTCTTC. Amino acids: CASSLRSNEQFF.

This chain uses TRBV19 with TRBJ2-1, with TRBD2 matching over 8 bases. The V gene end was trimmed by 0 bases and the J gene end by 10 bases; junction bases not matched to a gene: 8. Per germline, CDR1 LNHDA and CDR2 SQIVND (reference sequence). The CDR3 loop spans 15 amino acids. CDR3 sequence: CASSIEIAGSQEQFF. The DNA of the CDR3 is TGTGCCAGTAGTATAGAAATAGCGGGGTCGCAAGAGCAGTTCTTC.

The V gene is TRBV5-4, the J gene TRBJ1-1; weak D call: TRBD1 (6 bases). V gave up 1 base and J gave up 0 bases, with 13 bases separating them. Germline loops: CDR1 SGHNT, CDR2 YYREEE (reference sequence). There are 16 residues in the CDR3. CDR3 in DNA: TGTGCCAGCAGCTTGATGACAGGCCTCTTGAACACTGAAGCTTTCTTT. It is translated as CASSLMTGLLNTEAFF.

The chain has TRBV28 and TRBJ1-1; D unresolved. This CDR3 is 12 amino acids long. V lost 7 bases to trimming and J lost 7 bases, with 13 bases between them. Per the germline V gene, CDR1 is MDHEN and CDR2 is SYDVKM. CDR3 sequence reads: CASTVSEDEAFF. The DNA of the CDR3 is TGTGCCAGCACCGTATCCGAGGATGAAGCTTTCTTT.

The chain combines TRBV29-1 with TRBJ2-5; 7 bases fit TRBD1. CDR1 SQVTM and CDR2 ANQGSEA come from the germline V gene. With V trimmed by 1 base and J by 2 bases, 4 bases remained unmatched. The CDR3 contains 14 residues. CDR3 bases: TGCAGCGTTGAAGGAGACAGGGCGCAAGAGACCCAGTACTTC. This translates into CSVEGDRAQETQYF.

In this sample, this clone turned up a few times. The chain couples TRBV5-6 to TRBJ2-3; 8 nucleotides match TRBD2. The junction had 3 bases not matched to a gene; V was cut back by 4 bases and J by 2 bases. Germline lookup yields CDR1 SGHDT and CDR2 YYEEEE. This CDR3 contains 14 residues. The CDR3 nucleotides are TGTGCCAGCAGCGATAGCGGGACCACAGATACGCAGTATTTT. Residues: CASSDSGTTDTQYF.

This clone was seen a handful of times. CDR3 sequence (DNA): TGTGCCAGTAGTATAGAGACCAGGGGAAAAAACATTCAGTACTTC. Translated, it gives CASSIETRGKNIQYF. The chain recombines TRBV19 with TRBJ2-4; TRBD1 is a possible D gene (6 bases). The germline V gene encodes CDR1 LNHDA and CDR2 SQIVND (reference sequence). Trimming stripped 0 bases from V and 4 bases from J, with 10 bases between. This CDR3 region has 15 residues.

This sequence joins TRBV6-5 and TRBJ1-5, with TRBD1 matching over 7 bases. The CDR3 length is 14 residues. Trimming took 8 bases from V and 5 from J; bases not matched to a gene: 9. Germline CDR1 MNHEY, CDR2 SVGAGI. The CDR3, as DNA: TGTGCCAGCTCTCACAGGGGTTTTGATCAGCCCCAGCATTTT. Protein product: CASSHRGFDQPQHF.

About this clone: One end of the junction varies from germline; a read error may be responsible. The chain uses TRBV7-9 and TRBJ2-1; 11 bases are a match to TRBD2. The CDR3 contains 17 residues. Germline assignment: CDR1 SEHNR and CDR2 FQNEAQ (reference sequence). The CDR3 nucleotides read TGTGCCAGCAGCTTCCTACGGACTAGCGGGTCGGTCAATAAGCAGTTCTTC. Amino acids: CASSFLRTSGSVNKQFF.

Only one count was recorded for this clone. The CDR3 DNA follows: TGTGCCAGCTGGGCAGGGGATAATCAGCCCCAGCATTTT. This codes for CASWAGDNQPQHF. V is TRBV2 and J is TRBJ1-5; perhaps TRBD1 as D (6 bases). The CDR3 is 13 amino acids. Germline lookup yields CDR1 SNHLY and CDR2 FYNNEI. The V gene lost 8 bases and the J gene lost 4 bases, with 12 bases spanning the gap.

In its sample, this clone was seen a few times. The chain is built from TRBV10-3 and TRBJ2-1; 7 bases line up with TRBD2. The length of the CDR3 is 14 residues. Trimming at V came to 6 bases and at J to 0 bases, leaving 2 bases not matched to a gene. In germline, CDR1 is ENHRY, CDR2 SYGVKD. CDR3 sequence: CAIRGGSSYNEQFF. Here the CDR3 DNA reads TGTGCCATCAGGGGCGGGAGCTCCTACAATGAGCAGTTCTTC.

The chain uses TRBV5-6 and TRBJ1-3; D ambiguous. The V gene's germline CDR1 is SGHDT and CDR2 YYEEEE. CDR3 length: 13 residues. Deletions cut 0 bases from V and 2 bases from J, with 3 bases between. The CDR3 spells CASSLGTGNTIYF. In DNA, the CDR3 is TGTGCCAGCAGCTTGGGTACTGGAAACACCATATATTTT.

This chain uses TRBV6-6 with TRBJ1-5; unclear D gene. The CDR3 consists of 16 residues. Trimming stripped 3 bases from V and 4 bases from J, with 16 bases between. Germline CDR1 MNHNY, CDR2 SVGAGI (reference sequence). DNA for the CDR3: TGTGCCAGCAGTTATCGCCTGAAGGGAGGAAATCAGCCCCAGCATTTT. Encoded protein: CASSYRLKGGNQPQHF.

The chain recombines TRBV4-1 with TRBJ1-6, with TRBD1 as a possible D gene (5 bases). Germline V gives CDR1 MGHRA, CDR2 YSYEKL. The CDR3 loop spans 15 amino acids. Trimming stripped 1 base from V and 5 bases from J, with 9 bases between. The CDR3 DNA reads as TGCGCCAGCAGCCAAGTGGACACGGATAATTCACCCCTCCACTTT. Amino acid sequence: CASSQVDTDNSPLHF.

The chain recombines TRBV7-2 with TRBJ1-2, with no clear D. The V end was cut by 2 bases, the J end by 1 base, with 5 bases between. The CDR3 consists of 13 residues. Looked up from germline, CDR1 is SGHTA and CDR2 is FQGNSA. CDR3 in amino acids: CASSLYNNYGYTF. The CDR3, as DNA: TGTGCCAGCAGCTTATATAATAACTATGGCTACACCTTC.

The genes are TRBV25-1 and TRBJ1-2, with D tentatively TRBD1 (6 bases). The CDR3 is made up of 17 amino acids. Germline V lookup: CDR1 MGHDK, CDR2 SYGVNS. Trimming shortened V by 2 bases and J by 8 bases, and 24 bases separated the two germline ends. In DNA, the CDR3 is TGTGCCAGCAGTGAAGAGGCACAGGGAGGGCGGGCGGAGGGCTACACCTTC. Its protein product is CASSEEAQGGRAEGYTF.